This T cell receptor beta chain was documented in a study of early T cells in non-severe SARS-CoV-2 infection. Per germline, CDR1 SGHAT and CDR2 FQNNGV. This CDR3 is 13 amino acids long. Trimming stripped 1 base from V and 4 bases from J, with 7 bases between. Study findings and constraints: Anti-spike CD8 responses were favored in VDJdb matching, and private and CD4 specificities were missed.

Unique molecular identifiers (one per individual cDNA molecule) were attached. In TCRdb, the 5' RACE reads were re-called with MiXCR into one record per CDR3 protein. Among approximately 46,000 distinct CDR3 sequences listed, around 23% were seen once. As to this clonotype: The antigen remains undetermined.

The specimen was whole blood, collected at baseline. The source is an adult who was a healthcare worker with PCR-confirmed SARS-CoV-2 infection or an uninfected control (not recorded which). V usage is TRBV11-2 and J usage is TRBJ2-5, with D uncertain. DNA of the CDR3: TGTGCCAGCAGCTTAGGATTCGGAGAGACCCAGTACTTC. Protein: CASSLGFGETQYF.